This entry lists 20 T cell receptor beta chains sequenced from one sample in a study of a mutant IDH1 vaccine in newly diagnosed glioma. Regarding time point: week 5, during vaccination. Each dose of the vaccine consisted of 300 ug of mutant IDH1 20-mer peptide, with topical imiquimod. Assay: immunoSEQ multiplex PCR; the TCRdb copy retains only in-frame clones and omits some. Among some 51,000 clones, around 78% were seen once, and the ten largest hold around 5.2%. These TCRs are of unknown antigen specificity. Sequenced here: PBMCs, sampled from a glioma patient whose treatment included an IDH1 peptide vaccine. The receptor set was obtained from a man aged 45-65 years with glioma.

The chain couples TRBV5-1 to TRBJ1-4; D unclear. Germline values: CDR1 SGHRS, CDR2 YFSETQ. This CDR3 region has 16 residues. Trimming left V 0 bases short and J 4 bases short, with 13 bases between. The CDR3: CASSLGSGSDNEKLFF. The DNA of the CDR3 is TGCGCCAGCAGCTTGGGATCCGGGTCGGATAATGAAAAACTGTTTTTT.

This clone was observed once. The rearrangement links TRBV29-1 to TRBJ1-1, with 7 bases that match TRBD1. V was clipped by 7 bases and J by 4 bases; unmatched bases: 9. Per germline, CDR1 SQVTM and CDR2 ANQGSEA. CDR3 size: 13 residues. CDR3 loop: CSANRRGGTEAFF. CDR3 in DNA: TGCAGCGCCAACCGCAGGGGGGGCACTGAAGCTTTCTTT.

This clone has only a few counts. V usage is TRBV19 and J usage is TRBJ2-7; tentatively, D is TRBD2 (6 bases). CDR1 is LNHDA and CDR2 is SQIVND in the germline V gene (reference sequence). The CDR3 is 14 residues long. The V end was cut by 3 bases, the J end by 2 bases, with 11 bases between. The CDR3 spells CASSIGGATYEQYF. The CDR3 DNA reads as TGTGCCAGTAGTATCGGCGGGGCGACCTACGAGCAGTACTTC.

The gene calls are TRBV5-1 and TRBJ1-3; D is ambiguous. The germline V gene encodes CDR1 SGHRS and CDR2 YFSETQ. Trimming removed 0 bases from V and 4 bases from J, with 5 bases in between. CDR3 size: 13 residues. For the CDR3, the DNA is TGCGCCAGCAGCTTGGATGAGGGAAACACCATATATTTT. This gives the protein CASSLDEGNTIYF.

This clone has just a few counts. The genes are TRBV30 and TRBJ1-1; 7 nucleotides align to TRBD1. The ends lost 5 bases at V and 4 bases at J; junction bases unmatched: 10. The V gene's germline CDR1 is GTSNPN and CDR2 SVGIG (reference sequence). The CDR3 contains 14 residues. The CDR3: CAWSPPTGVTEAFF. Written as DNA, the CDR3 is TGTGCCTGGTCGCCCCCCACAGGGGTCACTGAAGCTTTCTTT.

The gene calls are TRBV18 and TRBJ1-1, with a tentative D call TRBD1 (6 bases). Germline V CDR1 and CDR2: KGHSH, LQKENI. The CDR3 covers 17 residues. V lost 3 bases and J 2 bases, leaving 19 bases between the germline ends. CDR3 bases: TGTGCCAGCTCACCGGGGGGGCACAGTGGGGGCAACACTGAAGCTTTCTTT. This translates into CASSPGGHSGGNTEAFF. The whole variable domain, filled in from reference TRBV18 and TRBJ1-1, reads NAGVMQNPRHLVRRRGQEARLRCSPMKGHSHVYWYRQLPEEGLKFMVYLQKENIIDESGMPKERFSAEFPKEGPSILRIQQVVRGDSAAYFCASSPGGHSGGNTEAFFGQGTRLTVV.

This chain connects TRBV10-3 to TRBJ1-1; 7 bases align to TRBD1. Germline CDR1 and CDR2: ENHRY and SYGVKD. The trim removed 11 bases at V and 1 base at J, leaving 7 bases unmatched. The length of the CDR3 is 13 residues. CDR3 sequence: CAHRQGENTEAFF. CDR3 nucleotide sequence: TGTGCCCATAGACAGGGTGAGAACACTGAAGCTTTCTTT.

A note on this clone: The junction and the germline gene differ at one end; a read error may be behind it. The chain links TRBV7-8 to TRBJ1-1; TRBD1 aligns across 12 bases. Germline lookup yields CDR1 SGHVS and CDR2 FQNEAQ. The CDR3 runs to 15 residues. CDR3 sequence reads: CASKPGQGAPGQVSF. In nucleotides, the CDR3 is TGTGCCAGCAAACCGGGACAGGGGGCGCCGGGTCAGGTGTCGTTT.

The chain couples TRBV30 to TRBJ2-3; D possibly corresponds to TRBD1 (7 bases). This CDR3 has 11 amino acids. Trimming shortened V by 8 bases and J by 4 bases, and 10 bases separated the two germline ends. The germline V gene encodes CDR1 GTSNPN and CDR2 SVGIG (reference sequence). As DNA, the CDR3 is TGTGCCGGCAGGGGGGCAGATACGCAGTATTTT. Amino acid sequence: CAGRGADTQYF.

J is TRBJ1-1 and V is TRBV21-1. TRBV21-1 is reported as a pseudogene. The CDR3 totals 12 residues. CDR3 coding DNA: TGTGCCAGCAGCAAAGGGAACACTGAAGCTTTCTTT. It translates to CASSKGNTEAFF.

This chain uses TRBV7-2 with TRBJ2-7; D not certain. Germline CDR1 SGHTA, CDR2 FQGNSA. The CDR3 loop spans 16 amino acids. V dropped 3 bases and J dropped 2 bases, with 17 bases sitting between them. The CDR3 loop reads CASSFAGTPPAYEQYF. Here the CDR3 DNA reads TGTGCCAGCAGCTTTGCAGGAACCCCTCCTGCCTACGAGCAGTACTTC.

The chain couples TRBV19 to TRBJ1-4, with TRBD1 identical over 7 bases. Trimming removed 5 bases from V and 2 bases from J; junction bases left unmatched: 5. The CDR3 sequence is 15 residues long. Germline V gene data show CDR1 as LNHDA and CDR2 as SQIVND (reference sequence). CDR3 amino acids: CASSSQGGTNEKLFF. As DNA, the CDR3 is TGTGCCAGTAGTTCCCAGGGGGGGACTAATGAAAAACTGTTTTTT.

This clone has a handful of counts. The chain combines TRBV2 with TRBJ1-2; tentative D call: TRBD1 (6 bases). The CDR3 extends over 14 amino acids. CDR1 and CDR2 from the germline V gene are SNHLY and FYNNEI. Deletions cut 6 bases from V and 4 bases from J, with 15 bases between. The CDR3 region is CASRGGPALYGYTF. CDR3 nucleotide sequence: TGTGCCAGCAGGGGGGGCCCGGCGCTCTATGGCTACACCTTC.

This clone was seen a single time. The CDR3 region is CASSLRGTGDEQFF. The CDR3 DNA reads TGTGCCAGCAGTTTAAGGGGGACAGGGGATGAGCAGTTCTTC. This chain links TRBV28 with TRBJ2-1; 10 bases map to TRBD1. The CDR3 covers 14 residues. Germline assignment: CDR1 MDHEN and CDR2 SYDVKM. After removal of 2 bases from V and 8 bases from J, the junction contained 3 bases not matched to a gene. Together with reference TRBV28 and TRBJ2-1, the CDR3 gives the full variable domain: DVKVTQSSRYLVKRTGEKVFLECVQDMDHENMFWYRQDPGLGLRLIYFSYDVKMKEKGDIPEGYSVSREKKERFSLILESASTNQTSMYLCASSLRGTGDEQFFGPGTRLTVL.

This chain uses TRBV9 with TRBJ2-5; D is uncertain. V was pared by 0 bases and J by 5 bases, with 11 bases between. Germline lookup yields CDR1 SGDLS and CDR2 YYNGEE. The CDR3 extends over 14 amino acids. The CDR3 nucleotides read TGTGCCAGCAGCGTAGACGCGGTGGAGGAGACCCAGTACTTC. This codes for CASSVDAVEETQYF.

This clone has just a few counts. V is TRBV2 and J is TRBJ1-3; D is ambiguous. The CDR3 runs to 12 residues. Between the trimmed V and J ends, which lost 8 bases and 6 bases, there was a span of 11 bases. CDR1 is SNHLY, CDR2 FYNNEI, per germline. CDR3 bases: TGTGCCAGCGCTGGTCGTCAAAACACCATATATTTT. Amino acids: CASAGRQNTIYF.

Only one count was recorded for this clone. The CDR3 sequence is CASSPGTDFQPQHF. The CDR3 DNA follows: TGTGCCAGCAGCCCCGGGACAGATTTTCAGCCCCAGCATTTT. This rearrangement joins TRBV6-5 to TRBJ1-5; 7 bases agree with TRBD1. The CDR3 covers 14 residues. Germline V gene lookup returns CDR1 MNHEY and CDR2 SVGAGI. Trimming removed 6 bases from V and 6 bases from J; junction bases left unmatched: 8.

The V and J genes are TRBV2 and TRBJ1-3; D call uncertain. V lost 5 bases and J 5 bases, leaving 10 bases between the germline ends. The CDR3 covers 13 residues. Germline CDR1 is SNHLY and CDR2 is FYNNEI. CDR3 sequence: CASSSDGRNTIYF. In DNA form, the CDR3 reads TGTGCCAGCAGTTCGGACGGGAGAAACACCATATATTTT.

The chain carries TRBV2 and TRBJ2-3; D gene unclear. This CDR3 spans 13 amino acids. Germline CDR1 and CDR2: SNHLY and FYNNEI. The V and J ends lost 7 bases and 1 base respectively, with 9 bases between them. The DNA of the CDR3 is TGTGCCAGCACCCCCGACGGCACAGATACGCAGTATTTT. Protein product: CASTPDGTDTQYF.

This sequence joins TRBV11-3 and TRBJ2-2; the D is unclear. Between the trimmed V and J ends, which lost 5 bases and 4 bases, there was a span of 11 bases. Germline lookup yields CDR1 SGHNT and CDR2 YENEEA. This CDR3 region has 14 residues. This CDR3 reads CASSPGTSTGELFF. The DNA for the CDR3 is TGTGCCAGCAGCCCCGGTACAAGCACCGGGGAGCTGTTTTTT.